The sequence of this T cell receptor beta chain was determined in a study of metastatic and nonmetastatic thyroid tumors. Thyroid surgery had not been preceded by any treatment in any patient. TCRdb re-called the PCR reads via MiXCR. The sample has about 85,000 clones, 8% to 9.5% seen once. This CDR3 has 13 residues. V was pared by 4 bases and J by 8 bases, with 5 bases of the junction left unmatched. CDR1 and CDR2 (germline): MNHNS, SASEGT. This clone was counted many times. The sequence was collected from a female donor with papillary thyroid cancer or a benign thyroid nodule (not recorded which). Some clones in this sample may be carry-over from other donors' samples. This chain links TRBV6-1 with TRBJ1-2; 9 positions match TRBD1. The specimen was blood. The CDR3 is CASSVQGAGGYTF. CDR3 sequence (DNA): TGTGCCAGCAGTGTACAGGGGGCCGGAGGCTACACCTTC.